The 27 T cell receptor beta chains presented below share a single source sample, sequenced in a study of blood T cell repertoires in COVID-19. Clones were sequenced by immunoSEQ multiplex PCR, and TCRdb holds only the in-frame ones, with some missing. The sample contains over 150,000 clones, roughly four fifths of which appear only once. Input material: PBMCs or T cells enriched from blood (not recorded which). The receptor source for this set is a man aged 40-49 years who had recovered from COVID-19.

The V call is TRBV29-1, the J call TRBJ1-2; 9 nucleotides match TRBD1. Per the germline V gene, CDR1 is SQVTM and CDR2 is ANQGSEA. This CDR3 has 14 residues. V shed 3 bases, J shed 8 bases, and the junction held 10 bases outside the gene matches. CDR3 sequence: CSVDTGGVGGGYTF. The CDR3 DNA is TGCAGCGTTGATACAGGGGGCGTCGGGGGAGGCTACACCTTC. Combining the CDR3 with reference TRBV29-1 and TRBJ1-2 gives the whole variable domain SAVISQKPSRDICQRGTSLTIQCQVDSQVTMMFWYRQQPGQSLTLIATANQGSEATYESGFVIDKFPISRPNLTFSTLTVSNMSPEDSSIYLCSVDTGGVGGGYTFGSGTRLTVV.

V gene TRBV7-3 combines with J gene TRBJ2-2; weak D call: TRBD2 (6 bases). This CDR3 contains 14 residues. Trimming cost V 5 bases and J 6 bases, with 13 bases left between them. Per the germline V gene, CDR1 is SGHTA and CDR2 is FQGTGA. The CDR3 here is CASSLGLVPGELFF. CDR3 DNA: TGTGCCAGCAGCCTGGGACTTGTTCCCGGGGAGCTGTTTTTT.

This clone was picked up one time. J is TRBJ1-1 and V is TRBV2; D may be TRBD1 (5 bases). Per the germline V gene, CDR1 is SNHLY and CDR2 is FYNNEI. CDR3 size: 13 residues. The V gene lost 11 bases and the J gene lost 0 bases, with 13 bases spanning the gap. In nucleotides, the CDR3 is TGTGCCGGAGCCAGGGAGGTGAACACTGAAGCTTTCTTT. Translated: CAGAREVNTEAFF.

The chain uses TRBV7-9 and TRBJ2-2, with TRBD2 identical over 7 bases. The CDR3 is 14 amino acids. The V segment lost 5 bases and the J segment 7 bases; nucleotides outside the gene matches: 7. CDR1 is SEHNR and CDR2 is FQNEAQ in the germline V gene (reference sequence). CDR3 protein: CASSGRRENGELFF. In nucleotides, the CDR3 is TGTGCCAGCAGCGGTCGGCGGGAGAACGGGGAGCTGTTTTTT.

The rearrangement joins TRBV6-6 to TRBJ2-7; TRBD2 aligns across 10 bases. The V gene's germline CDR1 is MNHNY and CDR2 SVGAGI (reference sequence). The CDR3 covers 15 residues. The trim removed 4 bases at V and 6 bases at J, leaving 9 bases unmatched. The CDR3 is CASSFSLAGAREQYF. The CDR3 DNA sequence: TGTGCCAGCAGTTTTTCCCTAGCGGGAGCCCGCGAGCAGTACTTC.

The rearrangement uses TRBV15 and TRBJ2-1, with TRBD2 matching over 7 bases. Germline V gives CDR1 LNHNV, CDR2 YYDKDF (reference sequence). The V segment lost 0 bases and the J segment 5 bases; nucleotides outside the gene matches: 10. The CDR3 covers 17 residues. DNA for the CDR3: TGTGCCACCAGCAGAGATCGCGGGGGAGGGCCCCACAATGAGCAGTTCTTC. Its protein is CATSRDRGGGPHNEQFF. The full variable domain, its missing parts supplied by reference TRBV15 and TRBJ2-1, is DAMVIQNPRYQVTQFGKPVTLSCSQTLNHNVMYWYQQKSSQAPKLLFHYYDKDFNNEADTPDNFQSRRPNTSFCFLDIRSPGLGDTAMYLCATSRDRGGGPHNEQFFGPGTRLTVL.

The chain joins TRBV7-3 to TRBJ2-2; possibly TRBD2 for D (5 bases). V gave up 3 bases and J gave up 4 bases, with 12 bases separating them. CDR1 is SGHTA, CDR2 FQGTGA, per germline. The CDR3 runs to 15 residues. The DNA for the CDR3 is TGTGCCAGCAGCTTGGGCTTGGGGAGCACCGGGGAGCTGTTTTTT. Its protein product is CASSLGLGSTGELFF.

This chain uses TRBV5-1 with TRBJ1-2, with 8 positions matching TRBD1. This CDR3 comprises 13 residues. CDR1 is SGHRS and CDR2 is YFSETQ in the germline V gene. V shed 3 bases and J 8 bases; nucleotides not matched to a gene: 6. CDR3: CASSSTGDWGYTF. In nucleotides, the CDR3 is TGCGCCAGCAGCTCGACAGGGGATTGGGGCTACACCTTC.

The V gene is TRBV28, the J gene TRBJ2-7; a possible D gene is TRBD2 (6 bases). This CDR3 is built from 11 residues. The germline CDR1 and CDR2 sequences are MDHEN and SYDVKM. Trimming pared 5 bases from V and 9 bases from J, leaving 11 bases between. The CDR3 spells CASSRGNGQYF. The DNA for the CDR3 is TGTGCCAGCAGTCGGGGGAACGGGCAGTACTTC.

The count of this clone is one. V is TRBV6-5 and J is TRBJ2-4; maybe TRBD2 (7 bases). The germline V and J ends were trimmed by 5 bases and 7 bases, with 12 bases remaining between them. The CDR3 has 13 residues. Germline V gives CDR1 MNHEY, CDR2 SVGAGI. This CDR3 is CASSTAGANIQYF. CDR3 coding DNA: TGTGCCAGCAGTACTGCGGGGGCTAACATTCAGTACTTC.

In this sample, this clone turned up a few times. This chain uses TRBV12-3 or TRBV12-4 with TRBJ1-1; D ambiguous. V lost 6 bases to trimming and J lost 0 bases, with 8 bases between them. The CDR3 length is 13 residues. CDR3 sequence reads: CASSPQVNTEAFF. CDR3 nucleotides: TGTGCCAGCAGCCCCCAGGTGAACACTGAAGCTTTCTTT.

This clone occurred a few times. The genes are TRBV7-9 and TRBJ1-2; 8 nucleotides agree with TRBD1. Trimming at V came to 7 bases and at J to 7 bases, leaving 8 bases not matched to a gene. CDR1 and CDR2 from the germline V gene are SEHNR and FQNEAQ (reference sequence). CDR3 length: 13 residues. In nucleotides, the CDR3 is TGTGCCAGCACAGCGGACAGGGTCTCTGGCTACACCTTC. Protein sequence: CASTADRVSGYTF.

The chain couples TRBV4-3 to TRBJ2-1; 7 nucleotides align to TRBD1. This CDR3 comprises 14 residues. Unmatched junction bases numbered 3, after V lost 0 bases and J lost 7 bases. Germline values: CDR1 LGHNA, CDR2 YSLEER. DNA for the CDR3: TGCGCCAGCAGCCAAGATGCGACAGGGAATGAGCAGTTCTTC. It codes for CASSQDATGNEQFF.

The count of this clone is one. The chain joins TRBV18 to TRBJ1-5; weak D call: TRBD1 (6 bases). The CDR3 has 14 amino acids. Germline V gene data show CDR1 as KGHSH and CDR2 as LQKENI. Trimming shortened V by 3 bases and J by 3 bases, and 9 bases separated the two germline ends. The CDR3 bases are TGTGCCAGCTCACCGACAGGAAACAATCAGCCCCAGCATTTT. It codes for CASSPTGNNQPQHF.

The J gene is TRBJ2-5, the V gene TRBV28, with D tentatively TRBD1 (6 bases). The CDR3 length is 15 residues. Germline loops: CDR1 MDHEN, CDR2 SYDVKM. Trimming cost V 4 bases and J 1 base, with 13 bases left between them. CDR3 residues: CASSSPQGFQETQYF. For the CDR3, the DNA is TGTGCCAGCAGTTCCCCACAGGGCTTCCAAGAGACCCAGTACTTC. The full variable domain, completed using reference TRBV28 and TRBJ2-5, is DVKVTQSSRYLVKRTGEKVFLECVQDMDHENMFWYRQDPGLGLRLIYFSYDVKMKEKGDIPEGYSVSREKKERFSLILESASTNQTSMYLCASSSPQGFQETQYFGPGTRLLVL.

This CDR3 reads CASSAAGGYDKNIQYF. CDR3 DNA: TGTGCCAGCAGTGCAGCCGGAGGTTATGACAAAAACATTCAGTACTTC. The chain is built from TRBV6-1 and TRBJ2-4, with D tentatively TRBD2 (5 bases). The CDR3 spans 16 residues. Germline-derived CDR1 and CDR2 are MNHNS and SASEGT. V lost 4 bases to trimming and J lost 3 bases, with 16 bases between them.

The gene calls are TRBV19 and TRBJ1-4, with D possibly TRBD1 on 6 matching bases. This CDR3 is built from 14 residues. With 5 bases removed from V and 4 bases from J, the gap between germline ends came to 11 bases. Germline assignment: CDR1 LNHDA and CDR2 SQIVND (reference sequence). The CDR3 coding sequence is TGTGCCAGTAGTCCTCGGACAGTTAATGAAAAACTGTTTTTT. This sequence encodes CASSPRTVNEKLFF.

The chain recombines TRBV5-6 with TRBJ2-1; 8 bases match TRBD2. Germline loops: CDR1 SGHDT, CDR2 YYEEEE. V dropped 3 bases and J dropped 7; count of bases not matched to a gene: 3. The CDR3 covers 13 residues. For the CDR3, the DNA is TGTGCCAGCAGCTACCGGGGGGGAAATGAGCAGTTCTTC. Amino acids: CASSYRGGNEQFF.

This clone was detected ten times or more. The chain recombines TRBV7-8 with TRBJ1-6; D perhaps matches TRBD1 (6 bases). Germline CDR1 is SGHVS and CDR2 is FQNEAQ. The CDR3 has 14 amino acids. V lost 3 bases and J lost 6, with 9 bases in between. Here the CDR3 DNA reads TGTGCCAGCAGCTTGTTACAGGGTAATTCACCCCTCCACTTT. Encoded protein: CASSLLQGNSPLHF.

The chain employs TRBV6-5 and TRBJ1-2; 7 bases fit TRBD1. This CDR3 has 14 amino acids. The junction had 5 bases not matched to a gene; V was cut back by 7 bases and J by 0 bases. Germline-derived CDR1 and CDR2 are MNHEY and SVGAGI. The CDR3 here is CASNRGDSNYGYTF. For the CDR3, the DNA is TGTGCCAGCAACAGGGGCGACTCTAACTATGGCTACACCTTC.

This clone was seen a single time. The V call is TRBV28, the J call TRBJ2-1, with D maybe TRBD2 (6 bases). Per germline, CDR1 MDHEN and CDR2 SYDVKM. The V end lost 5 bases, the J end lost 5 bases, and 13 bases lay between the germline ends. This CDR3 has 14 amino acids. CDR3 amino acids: CASSHSGNHNEQFF. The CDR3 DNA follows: TGTGCCAGCAGTCATAGCGGAAACCACAATGAGCAGTTCTTC.

CDR3 in DNA: TGTGCCAGTAGCTCGGGGACAGCCGCCTCGGGGGGCTACACCTTC. Its protein product is CASSSGTAASGGYTF. The chain joins TRBV19 to TRBJ1-2, with 7 bases matching TRBD1. Germline CDR1 LNHDA, CDR2 SQIVND (reference sequence). The CDR3 spans 15 residues. After removal of 6 bases from V and 8 bases from J, the junction contained 15 bases not matched to a gene.

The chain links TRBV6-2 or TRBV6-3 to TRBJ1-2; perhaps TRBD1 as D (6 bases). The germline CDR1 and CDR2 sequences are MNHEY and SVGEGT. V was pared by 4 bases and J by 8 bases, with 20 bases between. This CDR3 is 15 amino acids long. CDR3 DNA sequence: TGTGCCAGCAGTTCACCCCGTGCAGGGGCGCGCGGCTACACCTTC. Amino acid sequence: CASSSPRAGARGYTF.

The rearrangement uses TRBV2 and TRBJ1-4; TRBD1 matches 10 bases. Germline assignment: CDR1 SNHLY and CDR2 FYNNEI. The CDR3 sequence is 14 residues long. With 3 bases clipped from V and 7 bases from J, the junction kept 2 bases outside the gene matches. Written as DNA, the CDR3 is TGTGCCAGCAGTGACAGGACAGGGGGTGAAAAACTGTTTTTT. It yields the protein CASSDRTGGEKLFF.

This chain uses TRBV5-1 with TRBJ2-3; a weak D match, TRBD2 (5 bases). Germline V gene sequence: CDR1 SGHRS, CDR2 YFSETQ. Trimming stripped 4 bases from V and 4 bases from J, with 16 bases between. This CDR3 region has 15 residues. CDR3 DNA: TGCGCCAGCAGCCGATCGAGGGCCGGGTCAGATACGCAGTATTTT. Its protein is CASSRSRAGSDTQYF.

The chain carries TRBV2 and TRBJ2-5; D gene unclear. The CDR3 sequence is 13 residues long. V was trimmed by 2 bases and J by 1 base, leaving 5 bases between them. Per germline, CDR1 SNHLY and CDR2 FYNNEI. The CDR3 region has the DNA TGTGCCAGCAGTGAACCTTCCCAAGAGACCCAGTACTTC. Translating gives CASSEPSQETQYF.

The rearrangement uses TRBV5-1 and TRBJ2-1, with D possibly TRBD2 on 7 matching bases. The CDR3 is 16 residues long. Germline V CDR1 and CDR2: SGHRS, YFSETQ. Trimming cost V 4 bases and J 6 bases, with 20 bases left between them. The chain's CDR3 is CASSLDGGLASNEQFF. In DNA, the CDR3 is TGCGCCAGCAGCCTGGACGGGGGGCTAGCGAGCAATGAGCAGTTCTTC. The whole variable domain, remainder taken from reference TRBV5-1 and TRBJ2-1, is KAGVTQTPRYLIKTRGQQVTLSCSPISGHRSVSWYQQTPGQGLQFLFEYFSETQRNKGNFPGRFSGRQFSNSRSEMNVSTLELGDSALYLCASSLDGGLASNEQFFGPGTRLTVL.